A selection of T cell receptor beta chains follows, all from one sample in a study of shared clonotypes between healthy human individuals. The assay was immunoSEQ multiplex PCR, and TCRdb's table has in-frame clones only and misses some. The repertoire consists of roughly 2,000,000 clones, with 85% to 95% occurring once and the leading ten covering about 1.6%. The sample was naive CD8+ T cells from PBMCs. The origin of the receptors is a man aged 18 to 35 in good health. Some clones in this sample may be carry-over from other donors' samples. CDR3s include the opening cysteine and the closing phenylalanine or tryptophan. A D gene is named only where the DNA matches it firmly. Not all rows give a size; the values are once, few, many and, for expanded clones, a class.

v_gene,abundance,j_gene,d_gene,CDR3aa,CDR3nt
TRBV7-9,-,TRBJ2-7,-,CASRSGVMAQYF,TGTGCCAGCAGGTCGGGAGTAATGGCGCAGTACTTC
TRBV28,-,TRBJ1-3,-,CASSLTEMDTIYF,TGTGCCAGCAGTTTAACGGAAATGGACACCATATATTTT
TRBV13,-,TRBJ2-7,TRBD1,CASSFTGTGSYEQYF,TGTGCCAGCAGCTTTACCGGGACAGGGTCCTACGAGCAGTACTTC
TRBV30,-,TRBJ2-7,-,CAWSVQLIAYYEQYF,TGTGCCTGGAGTGTACAACTCATCGCCTACTACGAGCAGTACTTC
TRBV28,-,TRBJ2-7,-,CASSSNVYEQYF,TGTGCCAGCAGTTCCAATGTATACGAGCAGTACTTC
TRBV6-5,once,TRBJ2-7,-,CASSYDYSVAYEQYF,TGTGCCAGCAGTTACGACTATTCAGTTGCCTACGAGCAGTACTTC
TRBV5-1,-,TRBJ2-4,TRBD1,CASSPTVRDRGPENIQYF,TGCGCCAGCAGCCCAACAGTTAGGGACAGGGGGCCAGAAAACATTCAGTACTTC
TRBV11-2,-,TRBJ2-7,-,CASSLSWTADYEQYF,TGTGCCAGCAGCTTAAGCTGGACAGCTGACTACGAGCAGTACTTC
TRBV27,once,TRBJ1-5,-,CASSDVTPYSNQPQHF,TGTGCCAGCAGTGATGTTACACCTTATAGCAATCAGCCCCAGCATTTT
TRBV4-1,-,TRBJ2-7,-,CASSQVITGRGVIHEQYF,TGCGCCAGCAGCCAGGTCATAACGGGGAGGGGGGTAATCCACGAGCAGTACTTC
TRBV7-9,-,TRBJ2-7,-,CASSPQYF,TGTGCCAGCAGCCCGCAGTACTTC
TRBV15,-,TRBJ2-2,TRBD2,CATQVGTSRTGELFF,TGTGCCACCCAGGTCGGGACTAGCCGCACCGGGGAGCTGTTTTTT
TRBV5-6,-,TRBJ2-7,-,CASSYYKTGDYEQYF,TGTGCCAGCAGTTACTATAAGACGGGAGACTACGAGCAGTACTTC
TRBV27,-,TRBJ1-2,-,CASSLSVGGYFGYTF,TGTGCCAGCAGTTTATCGGTGGGGGGCTATTTTGGCTACACCTTC
TRBV7-2,-,TRBJ2-7,-,CASSPRLYEQYF,TGTGCCAGCAGCCCTCGACTTTACGAGCAGTACTTC
TRBV5-4,-,TRBJ2-4,-,CASSSVQGFAKNIQYF,TGTGCCAGCAGCTCCGTACAGGGATTCGCCAAAAACATTCAGTACTTC